This TCR beta chain was captured by sequencing in a study of a mutant IDH1 vaccine in newly diagnosed glioma. The assay was immunoSEQ multiplex PCR, and TCRdb's table has in-frame clones only and misses some. The table has roughly 51,000 clones, approximately 78% seen once. In germline, CDR1 is SGHDN, CDR2 FVKESK. The V end was cut by 0 bases, the J end by 14 bases, with 10 bases between. The length of the CDR3 is 12 residues. General study points: It was over 85% of patients that developed vaccine-induced immune responses.

Time point given: week 23, last vaccination. A single vaccine dose contained 300 ug of mutant IDH1 20-mer peptide, and topical imiquimod was used with it. In this sample, this clone turned up a few times. As yet, its antigen is unknown. Source: PBMCs, taken from a glioma patient whose treatment included an IDH1 peptide vaccine. J is TRBJ1-4 and V is TRBV14, with D possibly being TRBD1 (5 bases). The clonotype originates from a woman between 35 and 50 years old with glioma. Some clones in this sample may be carry-over from other donors' samples. As DNA, the CDR3 is TGTGCCAGCAGCCAAGATGTGGGGCGGCTGTTTTTT. This codes for CASSQDVGRLFF. Based on the CDR3 plus reference TRBV14 and TRBJ1-4, the full variable domain is EAGVTQFPSHSVIEKGQTVTLRCDPISGHDNLYWYRRVMGKEIKFLLHFVKESKQDESGMPNNRFLAERTGGTYSTLKVQPAELEDSGVYFCASSQDVGRLFFGSGTQLSVL.